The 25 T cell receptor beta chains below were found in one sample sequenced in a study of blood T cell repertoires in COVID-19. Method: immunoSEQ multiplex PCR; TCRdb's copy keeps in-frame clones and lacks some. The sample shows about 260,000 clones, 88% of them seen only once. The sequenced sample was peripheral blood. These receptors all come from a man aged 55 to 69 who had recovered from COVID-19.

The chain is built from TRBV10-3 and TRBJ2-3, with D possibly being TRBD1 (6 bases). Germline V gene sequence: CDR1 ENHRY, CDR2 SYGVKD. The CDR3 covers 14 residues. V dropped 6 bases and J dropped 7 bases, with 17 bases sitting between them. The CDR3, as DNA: TGTGCCATCAGGCGACAGGACCCACAGTATACGCAGTATTTT. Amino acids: CAIRRQDPQYTQYF.

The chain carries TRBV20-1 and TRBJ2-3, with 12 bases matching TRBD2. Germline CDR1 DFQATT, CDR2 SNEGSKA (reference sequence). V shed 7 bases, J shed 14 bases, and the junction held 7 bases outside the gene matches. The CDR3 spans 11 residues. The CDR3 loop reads CSGFGLAGPYF. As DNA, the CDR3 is TGCAGTGGCTTTGGACTAGCGGGGCCGTATTTT.

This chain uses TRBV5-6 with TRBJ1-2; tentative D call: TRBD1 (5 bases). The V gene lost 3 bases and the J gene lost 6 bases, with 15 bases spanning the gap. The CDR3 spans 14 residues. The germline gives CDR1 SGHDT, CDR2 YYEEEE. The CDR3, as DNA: TGTGCCAGCAGCTCGGCAGGGAATAGTAATGGCTACACCTTC. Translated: CASSSAGNSNGYTF. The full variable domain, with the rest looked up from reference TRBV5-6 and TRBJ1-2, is DAGVTQSPTHLIKTRGQQVTLRCSPKSGHDTVSWYQQALGQGPQFIFQYYEEEERQRGNFPDRFSGHQFPNYSSELNVNALLLGDSALYLCASSSAGNSNGYTFGSGTRLTVV.

CDR3 protein: CASRNTGANYGYTF. CDR3 bases: TGTGCCAGCAGAAACACAGGGGCCAACTATGGCTACACCTTC. The chain is built from TRBV6-5 and TRBJ1-2, with 7 bases lining up with TRBD1. Trimming cost V 6 bases and J 2 bases; bases outside gene matches: 6. CDR1 MNHEY and CDR2 SVGAGI come from the germline V gene. This CDR3 contains 14 residues.

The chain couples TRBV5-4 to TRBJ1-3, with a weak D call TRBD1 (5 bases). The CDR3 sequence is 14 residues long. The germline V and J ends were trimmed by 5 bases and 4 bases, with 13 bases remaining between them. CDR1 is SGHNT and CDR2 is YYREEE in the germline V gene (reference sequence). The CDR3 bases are TGTGCCAGCAGGGCTCAGGGAACCGGAAACACCATATATTTT. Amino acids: CASRAQGTGNTIYF.

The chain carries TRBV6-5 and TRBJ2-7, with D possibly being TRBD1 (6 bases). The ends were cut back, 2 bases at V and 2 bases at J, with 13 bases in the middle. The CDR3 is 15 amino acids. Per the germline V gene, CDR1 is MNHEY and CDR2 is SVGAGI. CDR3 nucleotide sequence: TGTGCCAGCAGTTACCTACCGGACAGCGCCTACGAGCAGTACTTC. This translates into CASSYLPDSAYEQYF.

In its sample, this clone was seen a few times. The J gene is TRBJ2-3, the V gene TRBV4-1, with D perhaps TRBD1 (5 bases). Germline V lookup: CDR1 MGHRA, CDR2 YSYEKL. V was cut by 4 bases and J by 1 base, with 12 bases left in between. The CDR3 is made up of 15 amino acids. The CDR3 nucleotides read TGCGCCAGCAGCCTATATCAGGGTGGCACAGATACGCAGTATTTT. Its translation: CASSLYQGGTDTQYF.

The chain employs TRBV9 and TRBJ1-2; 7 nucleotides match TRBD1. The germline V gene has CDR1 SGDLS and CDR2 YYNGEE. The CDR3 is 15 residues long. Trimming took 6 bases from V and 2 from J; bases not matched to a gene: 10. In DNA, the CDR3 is TGTGCCAGCACCCCCCTAACAGGGGCCAACTATGGCTACACCTTC. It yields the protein CASTPLTGANYGYTF.

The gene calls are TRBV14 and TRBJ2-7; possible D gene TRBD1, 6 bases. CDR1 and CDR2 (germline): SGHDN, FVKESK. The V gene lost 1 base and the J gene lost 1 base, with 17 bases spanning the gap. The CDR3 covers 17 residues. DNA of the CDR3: TGTGCCAGCAGCCAAGGGGTCTGGCAGGGGTTTTCCTACGAGCAGTACTTC. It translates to CASSQGVWQGFSYEQYF.

The CDR3 sequence: CASRTSGFPDTQYF. As DNA, the CDR3 is TGTGCCAGCAGAACCTCAGGGTTCCCAGATACGCAGTATTTT. The chain couples TRBV5-4 to TRBJ2-3; tentatively, D is TRBD1 (5 bases). Germline-derived CDR1 and CDR2 are SGHNT and YYREEE (reference sequence). Trimming shortened V by 5 bases and J by 4 bases, and 14 bases separated the two germline ends. The CDR3 extends over 14 amino acids.

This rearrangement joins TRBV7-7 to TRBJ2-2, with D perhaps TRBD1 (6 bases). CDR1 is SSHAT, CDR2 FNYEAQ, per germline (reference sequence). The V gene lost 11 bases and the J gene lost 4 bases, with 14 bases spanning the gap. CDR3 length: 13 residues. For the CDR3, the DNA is TGTGCCTGGATGAACAGGGCCACCGGGGAGCTGTTTTTT. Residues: CAWMNRATGELFF.

The CDR3 here is CASSKECLRDRTYEQYF. CDR3 nucleotides: TGTGCCAGCAGCAAAGAGTGCCTCCGGGACAGGACCTACGAGCAGTACTTC. This rearrangement joins TRBV21-1 to TRBJ2-7; the table's D gene call, TRBD1, was not cross checked with the DNA. TRBV21-1 is a listed pseudogene. The CDR3 has 17 amino acids.

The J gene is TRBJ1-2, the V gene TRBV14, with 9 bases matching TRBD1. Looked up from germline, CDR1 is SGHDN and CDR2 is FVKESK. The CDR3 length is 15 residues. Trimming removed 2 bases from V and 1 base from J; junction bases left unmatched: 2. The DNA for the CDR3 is TGTGCCAGCAGCCAAACAGGGGGCTTTAACTATGGCTACACCTTC. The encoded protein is CASSQTGGFNYGYTF.

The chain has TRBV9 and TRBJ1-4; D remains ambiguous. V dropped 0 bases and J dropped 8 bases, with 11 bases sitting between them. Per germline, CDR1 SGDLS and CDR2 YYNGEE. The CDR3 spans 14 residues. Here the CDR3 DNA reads TGTGCCAGCAGCGTAGGGCCGGGAGGCGAAAAACTGTTTTTT. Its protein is CASSVGPGGEKLFF. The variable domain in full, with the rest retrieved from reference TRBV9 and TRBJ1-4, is DSGVTQTPKHLITATGQRVTLRCSPRSGDLSVYWYQQSLDQGLQFLIQYYNGEERAKGNILERFSAQQFPDLHSELNLSSLELGDSALYFCASSVGPGGEKLFFGSGTQLSVL.

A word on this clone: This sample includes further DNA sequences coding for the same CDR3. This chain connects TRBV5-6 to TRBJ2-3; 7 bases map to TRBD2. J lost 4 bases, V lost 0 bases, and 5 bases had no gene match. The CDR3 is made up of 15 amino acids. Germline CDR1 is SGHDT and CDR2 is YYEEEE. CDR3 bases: TGTGCCAGCAGCTTGGACCGGGGGGTGTCAGATACGCAGTATTTT. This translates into CASSLDRGVSDTQYF.

CDR3 sequence (DNA): TGTGCCAGCAGCTCCACAGGGGCAACTAATGAAAAACTGTTTTTT. This sequence encodes CASSSTGATNEKLFF. The chain carries TRBV5-4 and TRBJ1-4, with TRBD1 matching over 7 bases. The CDR3 totals 15 residues. The germline V gene encodes CDR1 SGHNT and CDR2 YYREEE (reference sequence). Trimming at V came to 3 bases and at J to 0 bases, leaving 2 bases not matched to a gene.

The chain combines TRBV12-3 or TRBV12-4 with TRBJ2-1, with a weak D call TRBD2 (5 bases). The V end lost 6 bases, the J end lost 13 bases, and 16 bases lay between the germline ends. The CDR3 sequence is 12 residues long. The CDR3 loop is CASSLAMGVQFF. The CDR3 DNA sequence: TGTGCCAGCAGCCTCGCTATGGGAGTCCAGTTCTTC.

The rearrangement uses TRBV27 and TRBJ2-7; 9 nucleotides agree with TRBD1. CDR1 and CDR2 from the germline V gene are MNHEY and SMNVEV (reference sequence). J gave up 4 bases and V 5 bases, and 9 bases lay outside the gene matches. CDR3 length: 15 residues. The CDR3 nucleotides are TGTGCCAGCAGTACCCGACAGGGGGTCCCTTACGAGCAGTACTTC. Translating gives CASSTRQGVPYEQYF.

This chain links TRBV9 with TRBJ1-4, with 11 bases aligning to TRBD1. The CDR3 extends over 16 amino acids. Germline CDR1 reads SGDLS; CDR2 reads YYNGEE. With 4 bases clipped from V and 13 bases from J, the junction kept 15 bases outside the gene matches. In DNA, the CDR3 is TGTGCCAGCAGCCTACTGGACAGGGGGCAGGGTAGTGGACTGTTTTTT. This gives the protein CASSLLDRGQGSGLFF. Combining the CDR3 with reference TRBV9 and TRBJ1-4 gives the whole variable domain DSGVTQTPKHLITATGQRVTLRCSPRSGDLSVYWYQQSLDQGLQFLIQYYNGEERAKGNILERFSAQQFPDLHSELNLSSLELGDSALYFCASSLLDRGQGSGLFFGSGTQLSVL.

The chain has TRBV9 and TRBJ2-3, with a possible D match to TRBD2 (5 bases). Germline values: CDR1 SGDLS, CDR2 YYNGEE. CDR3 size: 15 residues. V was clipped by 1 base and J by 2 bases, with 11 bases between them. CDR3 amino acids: CASSVNGVNTDTQYF. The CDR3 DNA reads TGTGCCAGCAGCGTAAACGGGGTGAACACAGATACGCAGTATTTT.

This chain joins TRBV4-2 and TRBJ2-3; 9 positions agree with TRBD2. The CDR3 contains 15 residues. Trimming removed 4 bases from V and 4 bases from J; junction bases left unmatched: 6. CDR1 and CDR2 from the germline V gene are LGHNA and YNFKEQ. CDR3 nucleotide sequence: TGTGCCAGCAGCCGGGGACTAGCTATCGCAGATACGCAGTATTTT. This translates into CASSRGLAIADTQYF.

The CDR3 bases are TGTGCCAGTAGTCCCTCAGGGGACGGACCGGTCCTGGGCCAGCAGTACTTC. The encoded protein is CASSPSGDGPVLGQQYF. V and J are TRBV19 and TRBJ2-7, with D possibly matching TRBD1 (6 bases). The CDR3 runs 17 residues. V shed 5 bases and J shed 8 bases, with 28 bases lying between them. CDR1 and CDR2 from the germline V gene are LNHDA and SQIVND (reference sequence).

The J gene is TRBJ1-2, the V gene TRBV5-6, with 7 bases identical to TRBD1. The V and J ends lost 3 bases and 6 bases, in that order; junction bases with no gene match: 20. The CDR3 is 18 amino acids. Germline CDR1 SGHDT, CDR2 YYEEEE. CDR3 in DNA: TGTGCCAGCAGCTGGGATAGAACAGGGGCCTTCGTTTCGGATGGCTACACCTTC. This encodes CASSWDRTGAFVSDGYTF. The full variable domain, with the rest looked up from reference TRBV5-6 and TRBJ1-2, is DAGVTQSPTHLIKTRGQQVTLRCSPKSGHDTVSWYQQALGQGPQFIFQYYEEEERQRGNFPDRFSGHQFPNYSSELNVNALLLGDSALYLCASSWDRTGAFVSDGYTFGSGTRLTVV.

CDR3 protein: CASSEFAASYEQYF. CDR3 nucleotide sequence: TGTGCCAGCAGTGAATTTGCGGCGTCCTACGAGCAGTACTTC. This chain connects TRBV6-1 to TRBJ2-7; no reliable D call. Per germline, CDR1 MNHNS and CDR2 SASEGT. This CDR3 is built from 14 residues. V lost 2 bases and J lost 1, with 9 bases in between.

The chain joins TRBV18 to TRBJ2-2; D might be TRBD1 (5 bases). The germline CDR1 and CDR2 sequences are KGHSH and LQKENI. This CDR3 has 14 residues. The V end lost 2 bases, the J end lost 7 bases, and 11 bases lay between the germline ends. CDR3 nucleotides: TGTGCCAGCTCACCAGAAAGGGGAAGCGGGGAGCTGTTTTTT. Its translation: CASSPERGSGELFF.